A selection of T cell receptor beta chains follows, all from one sample in a study of OX40 agonist ivuxolimab in advanced cancers. TCRdb's copy holds only in-frame clones and misses some; the assay was immunoSEQ multiplex PCR. The sample shows tens of thousands of clones, 85% to 95% of them seen only once. This material consisted of CD4+ or CD8+ T cells sorted from blood, taken in a trial of the OX40 agonist ivuxolimab. These receptors all stem from an adult with an advanced solid tumor such as melanoma, head and neck, liver or kidney cancer. Both conserved end residues are part of each CDR3. Fields, in order: clone size, J gene, V gene, D gene, CDR3 DNA, CDR3 protein. The D gene is left open where the match is weak. Some rows mark clone size as missing; the rest say once, few, many or name a class of expanded clone.

abundance: NA
j_gene: TRBJ2-2
v_gene: TRBV4-1
d_gene: NA
CDR3nt: TGCGCCAGCAGCCAGGCGGACTCCCCCCTCACCGGGGAGCTGTTTTTT
CDR3aa: CASSQADSPLTGELFF

abundance: NA
j_gene: TRBJ2-1
v_gene: TRBV7-6
d_gene: TRBD2
CDR3nt: TGTGCCAGCAGCGACCAACTAGCGGGAGGGGTGGGTGAGCAGTTCTTC
CDR3aa: CASSDQLAGGVGEQFF

abundance: few
j_gene: TRBJ2-7
v_gene: TRBV13
d_gene: NA
CDR3nt: TGTGCCAGCAGCGTCAAGAGGTACGAGCAGTACTTC
CDR3aa: CASSVKRYEQYF

abundance: NA
j_gene: TRBJ2-1
v_gene: TRBV11-3
d_gene: NA
CDR3nt: TGTGCCAGCAGCTTCAGACTGTTCGGTGAGCAGTTCTTC
CDR3aa: CASSFRLFGEQFF

abundance: NA
j_gene: TRBJ2-2
v_gene: TRBV6-6
d_gene: NA
CDR3nt: TGTGCCAGCAGTCCAGTCGCCGGGGAGCTGTTTTTT
CDR3aa: CASSPVAGELFF

abundance: NA
j_gene: TRBJ2-3
v_gene: TRBV6-5
d_gene: NA
CDR3nt: TGTGCCAGCAGTTCCCCCAGGGGCAGTACGCAGTATTTT
CDR3aa: CASSSPRGSTQYF

abundance: NA
j_gene: TRBJ2-2
v_gene: TRBV2
d_gene: NA
CDR3nt: TGTGCCAGCAGCGCCGGGACAACGAACACCGGGGAGCTGTTTTTT
CDR3aa: CASSAGTTNTGELFF

abundance: NA
j_gene: TRBJ2-1
v_gene: TRBV27
d_gene: NA
CDR3nt: TGTGCCAGCATAGGTCTCGGGGTAGGGGGATCCAATGAGCAGTTCTTC
CDR3aa: CASIGLGVGGSNEQFF

abundance: NA
j_gene: TRBJ2-7
v_gene: TRBV9
d_gene: NA
CDR3nt: TGTGCCAGCAGCGGGACGAACTACGAGCAGTACTTC
CDR3aa: CASSGTNYEQYF

abundance: NA
j_gene: TRBJ1-2
v_gene: TRBV10-1
d_gene: TRBD1
CDR3nt: TGCGCCAGCAAGGGGACAGCTTTTAACTATGGCTACACCTTC
CDR3aa: CASKGTAFNYGYTF

abundance: NA
j_gene: TRBJ1-1
v_gene: TRBV28
d_gene: NA
CDR3nt: TGTGCCAGCAGGCTCCGGGAACCAGTGGTTGAAGCTTTCTTT
CDR3aa: CASRLREPVVEAFF

abundance: NA
j_gene: TRBJ2-1
v_gene: TRBV11-2
d_gene: TRBD2
CDR3nt: TGTGCCAGCAGCCCGGCGGGGGGATACAATGAGCAGTTCTTC
CDR3aa: CASSPAGGYNEQFF

abundance: NA
j_gene: TRBJ1-2
v_gene: TRBV7-9
d_gene: TRBD1
CDR3nt: TGTGCCAGCATGGGGGACAGGGCGAACTATGGCTACACCTTC
CDR3aa: CASMGDRANYGYTF

abundance: NA
j_gene: TRBJ2-6
v_gene: TRBV29-1
d_gene: NA
CDR3nt: TGCAGCGTTGTTCCAAGAGACAGCGAATCCTCTGGGGCCAACGTCCTGACTTTC
CDR3aa: CSVVPRDSESSGANVLTF

abundance: NA
j_gene: TRBJ2-3
v_gene: TRBV5-1
d_gene: TRBD2
CDR3nt: TGCGCCAGCACCCTAGCGGGGCAGGCGGTAGAAGATACGCAGTATTTT
CDR3aa: CASTLAGQAVEDTQYF

abundance: NA
j_gene: TRBJ1-2
v_gene: TRBV2
d_gene: NA
CDR3nt: TGTGCCAGCAGTGCGGAGGTCGGGACTAATGGCTACACCTTC
CDR3aa: CASSAEVGTNGYTF

abundance: once
j_gene: TRBJ1-4
v_gene: TRBV28
d_gene: NA
CDR3nt: TGTGCCAGCAGTTTACCCCCTTGGAAGAGGAAGAATGAAAAACTGTTTTTT
CDR3aa: CASSLPPWKRKNEKLFF

abundance: NA
j_gene: TRBJ1-2
v_gene: TRBV27
d_gene: TRBD1
CDR3nt: TGTGCCAGCAACCCCTCCGGGACAGGGGGAGGGAACTATGGCTACACCTTC
CDR3aa: CASNPSGTGGGNYGYTF

abundance: once
j_gene: TRBJ2-1
v_gene: TRBV5-1
d_gene: TRBD2
CDR3nt: TGCGCCAGCAGCCCCGTTGTGGGTAGCGGGAGCAATGAGCAGTTCTTC
CDR3aa: CASSPVVGSGSNEQFF

abundance: NA
j_gene: TRBJ2-1
v_gene: TRBV7-9
d_gene: TRBD2
CDR3nt: TGTGCCAGCAGCTCCACTAGCGGGGGTCTCAACAATGAGCAGTTCTTC
CDR3aa: CASSSTSGGLNNEQFF

abundance: NA
j_gene: TRBJ2-5
v_gene: TRBV7-6
d_gene: NA
CDR3nt: TGTGCCAGCAGCTTAGCGGGGGGAAAAGAGACCCAGTACTTC
CDR3aa: CASSLAGGKETQYF

abundance: NA
j_gene: TRBJ2-4
v_gene: TRBV5-4
d_gene: NA
CDR3nt: TGTGCCAGCAGCTTGGAGGCTAGCGCGACTAACATTCAGTACTTC
CDR3aa: CASSLEASATNIQYF

abundance: NA
j_gene: TRBJ2-7
v_gene: TRBV5-1
d_gene: NA
CDR3nt: TGCGCCAGCAGCTTGTTAGGTAGTGGCGAGCAGTACTTC
CDR3aa: CASSLLGSGEQYF

abundance: NA
j_gene: TRBJ1-6
v_gene: TRBV7-6
d_gene: TRBD1
CDR3nt: TGTGCCAGCAGCTTAGGGGCTTGGACAGGGGGCAAAAATTCACCCCTCCACTTT
CDR3aa: CASSLGAWTGGKNSPLHF

abundance: NA
j_gene: TRBJ1-1
v_gene: TRBV5-1
d_gene: NA
CDR3nt: TGCGCCAGCAGCCGAGGCCACACTGAAGCTTTCTTT
CDR3aa: CASSRGHTEAFF

abundance: NA
j_gene: TRBJ1-2
v_gene: TRBV7-2
d_gene: NA
CDR3nt: TGTGCCAGCAGCTTATCATTCGGGGGTTTGGGAATCTATGGCTACACCTTC
CDR3aa: CASSLSFGGLGIYGYTF

abundance: NA
j_gene: TRBJ1-2
v_gene: TRBV5-4
d_gene: NA
CDR3nt: TGTGCCAGCAGCTTTGGGACGGCCTATGGCTACACCTTC
CDR3aa: CASSFGTAYGYTF

abundance: NA
j_gene: TRBJ2-3
v_gene: TRBV19
d_gene: TRBD2
CDR3nt: TGTGCCAGTAGCGACCGGGGGGACCCCACAGATACGCAGTATTTT
CDR3aa: CASSDRGDPTDTQYF